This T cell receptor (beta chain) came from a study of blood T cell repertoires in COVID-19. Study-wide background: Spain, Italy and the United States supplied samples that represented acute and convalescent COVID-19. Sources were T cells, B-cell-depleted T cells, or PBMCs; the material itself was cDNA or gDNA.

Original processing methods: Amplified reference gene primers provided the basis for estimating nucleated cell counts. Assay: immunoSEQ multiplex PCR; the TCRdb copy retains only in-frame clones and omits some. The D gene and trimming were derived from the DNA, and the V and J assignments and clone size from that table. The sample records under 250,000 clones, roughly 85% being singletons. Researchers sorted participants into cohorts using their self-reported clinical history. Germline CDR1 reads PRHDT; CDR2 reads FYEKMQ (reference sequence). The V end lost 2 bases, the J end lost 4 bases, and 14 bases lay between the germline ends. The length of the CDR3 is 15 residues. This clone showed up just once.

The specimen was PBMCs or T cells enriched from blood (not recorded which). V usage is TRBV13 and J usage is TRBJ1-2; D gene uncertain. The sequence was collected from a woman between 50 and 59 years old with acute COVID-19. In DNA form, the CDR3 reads TGTGCCAGCAGCTTATGGTCGGGAACCGGCTATGGCTACACCTTC. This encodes CASSLWSGTGYGYTF.